This T cell receptor beta chain was identified during a study of a mutant IDH1 vaccine in newly diagnosed glioma. Trimming cost V 4 bases and J 0 bases, with 22 bases left between them. CDR3 length equals 19 residues. Germline V gene sequence: CDR1 MNHEY, CDR2 SMNVEV (reference sequence). Whole-study results and caveats: With respect to changes in top peripheral T cell clonotypes, pseudoprogression seemed unrelated.

Time point of the sample: baseline, week 1 (first vaccination visit). Treatment in this sample: pre-vaccination baseline after standard-of-care therapy. Regarding this clone: The antigen is not known.

The method was immunoSEQ multiplex PCR; TCRdb's version includes in-frame clones alone and lacks a portion of them. Seen here are some 51,000 clones, approximately 80% observed once, and the top ten hold around 1.9%. This sequence joins TRBV27 and TRBJ1-3; D might be TRBD1 (5 bases). The receptor was derived from a woman aged 40 to 50 with glioma. Here the sequenced sample was PBMCs, taken from a glioma patient treated with radiotherapy, temozolomide or both. DNA of the CDR3: TGTGCCAGCAGTTCAACCATCCCCGGTAGGGGATACTCTGGAAACACCATATATTTT. Translated, it gives CASSSTIPGRGYSGNTIYF.